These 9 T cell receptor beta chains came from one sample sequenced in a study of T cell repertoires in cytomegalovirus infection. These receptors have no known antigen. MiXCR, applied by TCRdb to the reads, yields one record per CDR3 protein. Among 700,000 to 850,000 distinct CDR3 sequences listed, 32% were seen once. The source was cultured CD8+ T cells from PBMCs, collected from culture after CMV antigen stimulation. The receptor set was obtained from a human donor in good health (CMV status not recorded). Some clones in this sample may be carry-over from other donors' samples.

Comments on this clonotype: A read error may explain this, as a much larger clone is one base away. DNA for the CDR3: TGTGCCAACACCTTCCCAGGGAGTGGGGCAGATACGCAGTATTTT. It encodes CANTFPGSGADTQYF. The chain carries TRBV7-2 and TRBJ2-3; D may match TRBD1 or TRBD2 (5 bases each). Trimming pared 10 bases from V and 4 bases from J, leaving 21 bases between. The CDR3 contains 15 residues. The germline CDR1 and CDR2 sequences are SGHTA and FQGNSA.

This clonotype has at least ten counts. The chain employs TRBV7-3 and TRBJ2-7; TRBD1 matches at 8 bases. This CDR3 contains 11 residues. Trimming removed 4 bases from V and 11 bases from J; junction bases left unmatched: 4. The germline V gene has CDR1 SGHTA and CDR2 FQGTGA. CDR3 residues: CASSSRQGKYV. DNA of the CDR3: TGTGCCAGCAGCTCCCGACAGGGGAAGTACGTC.

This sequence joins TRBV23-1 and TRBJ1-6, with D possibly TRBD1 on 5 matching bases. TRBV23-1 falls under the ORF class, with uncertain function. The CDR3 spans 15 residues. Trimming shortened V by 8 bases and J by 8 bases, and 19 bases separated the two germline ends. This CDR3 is CASGETQGSDSPLHF. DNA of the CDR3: TGCGCCAGCGGCGAGACCCAGGGTTCGGATTCACCCCTCCACTTT.

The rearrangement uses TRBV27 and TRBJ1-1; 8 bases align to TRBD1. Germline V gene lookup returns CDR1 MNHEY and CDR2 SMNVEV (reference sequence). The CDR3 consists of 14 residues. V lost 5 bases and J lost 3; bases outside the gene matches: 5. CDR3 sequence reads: CASSLQGVDTEAFF. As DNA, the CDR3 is TGTGCCAGCAGTCTACAGGGGGTCGACACTGAAGCTTTCTTT.

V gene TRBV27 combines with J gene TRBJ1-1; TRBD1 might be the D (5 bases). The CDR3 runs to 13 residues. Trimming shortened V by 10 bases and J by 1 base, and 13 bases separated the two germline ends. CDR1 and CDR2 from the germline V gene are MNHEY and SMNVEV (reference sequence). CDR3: CATSAGENTEAFF. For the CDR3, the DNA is TGTGCCACCAGCGCGGGGGAGAACACTGAAGCTTTCTTT.

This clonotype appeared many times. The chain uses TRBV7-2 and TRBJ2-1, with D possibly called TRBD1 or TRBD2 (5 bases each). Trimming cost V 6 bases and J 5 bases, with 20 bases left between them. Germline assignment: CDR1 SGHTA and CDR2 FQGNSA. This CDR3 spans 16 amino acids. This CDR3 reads CASRGASGTRDNEQFF. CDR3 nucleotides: TGTGCCAGCAGAGGGGCCTCGGGAACCCGAGACAATGAGCAGTTCTTC.

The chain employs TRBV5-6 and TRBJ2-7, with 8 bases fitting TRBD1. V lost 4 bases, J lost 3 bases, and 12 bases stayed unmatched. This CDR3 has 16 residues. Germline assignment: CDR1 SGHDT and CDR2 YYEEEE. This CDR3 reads CASSALRQGTYYEQYF. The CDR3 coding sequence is TGTGCCAGCAGCGCCCTAAGACAGGGGACCTACTACGAGCAGTACTTC.

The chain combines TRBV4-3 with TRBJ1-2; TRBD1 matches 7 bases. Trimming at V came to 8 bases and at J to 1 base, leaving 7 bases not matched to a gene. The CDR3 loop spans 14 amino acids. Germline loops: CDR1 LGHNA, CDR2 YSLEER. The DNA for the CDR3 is TGCGCCAGCTCCGTGGGACAGTTTAACTATGGCTACACCTTC. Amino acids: CASSVGQFNYGYTF.

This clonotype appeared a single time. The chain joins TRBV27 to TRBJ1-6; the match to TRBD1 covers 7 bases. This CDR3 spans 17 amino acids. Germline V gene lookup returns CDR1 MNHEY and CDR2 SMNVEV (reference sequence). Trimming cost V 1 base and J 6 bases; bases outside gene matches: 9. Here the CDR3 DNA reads TGTGCCAGCAGTTTATTTGTGGGAGGGACAGCTAATTCACCCCTCCACTTT. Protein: CASSLFVGGTANSPLHF.